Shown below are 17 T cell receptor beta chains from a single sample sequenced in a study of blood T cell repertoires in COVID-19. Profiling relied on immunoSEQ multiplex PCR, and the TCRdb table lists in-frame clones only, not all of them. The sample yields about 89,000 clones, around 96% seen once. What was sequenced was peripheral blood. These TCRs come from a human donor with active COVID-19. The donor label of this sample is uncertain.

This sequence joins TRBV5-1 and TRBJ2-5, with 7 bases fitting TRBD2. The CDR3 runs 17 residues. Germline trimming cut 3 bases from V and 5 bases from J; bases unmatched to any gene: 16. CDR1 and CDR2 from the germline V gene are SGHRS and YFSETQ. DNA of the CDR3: TGCGCCAGCAGCTCATCCAGCGGGACTCTCCGATACGAGACCCAGTACTTC. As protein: CASSSSSGTLRYETQYF.

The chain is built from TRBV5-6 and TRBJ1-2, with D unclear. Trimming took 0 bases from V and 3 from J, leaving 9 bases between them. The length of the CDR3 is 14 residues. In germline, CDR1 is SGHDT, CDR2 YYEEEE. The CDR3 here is CASSLGAADYGYTF. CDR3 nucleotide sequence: TGTGCCAGCAGCTTGGGGGCAGCAGACTATGGCTACACCTTC.

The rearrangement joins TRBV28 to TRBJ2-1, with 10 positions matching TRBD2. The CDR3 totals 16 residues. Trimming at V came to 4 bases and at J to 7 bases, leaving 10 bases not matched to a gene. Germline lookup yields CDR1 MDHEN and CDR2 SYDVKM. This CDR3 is CASSSPSGSRKNEQFF. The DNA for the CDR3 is TGTGCCAGCAGTTCCCCTAGCGGGAGTAGAAAGAATGAGCAGTTCTTC. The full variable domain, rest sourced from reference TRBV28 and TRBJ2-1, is DVKVTQSSRYLVKRTGEKVFLECVQDMDHENMFWYRQDPGLGLRLIYFSYDVKMKEKGDIPEGYSVSREKKERFSLILESASTNQTSMYLCASSSPSGSRKNEQFFGPGTRLTVL.

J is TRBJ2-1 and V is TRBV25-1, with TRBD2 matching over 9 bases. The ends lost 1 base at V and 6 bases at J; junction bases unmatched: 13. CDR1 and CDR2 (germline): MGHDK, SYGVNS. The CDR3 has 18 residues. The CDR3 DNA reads TGTGCCAGCAGTGAATCGGGTTTAGCGGGAGCTAGGGCCAATGAGCAGTTCTTC. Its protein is CASSESGLAGARANEQFF.

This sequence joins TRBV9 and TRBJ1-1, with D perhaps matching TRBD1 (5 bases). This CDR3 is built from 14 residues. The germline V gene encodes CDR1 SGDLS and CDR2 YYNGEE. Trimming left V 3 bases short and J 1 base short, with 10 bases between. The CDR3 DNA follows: TGTGCCAGCAGCGCGACAGTCCAGAACACTGAAGCTTTCTTT. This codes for CASSATVQNTEAFF.

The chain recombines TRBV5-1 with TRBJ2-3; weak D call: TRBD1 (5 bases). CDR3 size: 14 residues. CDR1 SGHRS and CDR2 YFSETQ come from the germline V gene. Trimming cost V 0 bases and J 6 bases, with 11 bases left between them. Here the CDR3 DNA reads TGCGCCAGCAGCTTGGAGGGTGGGGCCGATACGCAGTATTTT. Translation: CASSLEGGADTQYF.

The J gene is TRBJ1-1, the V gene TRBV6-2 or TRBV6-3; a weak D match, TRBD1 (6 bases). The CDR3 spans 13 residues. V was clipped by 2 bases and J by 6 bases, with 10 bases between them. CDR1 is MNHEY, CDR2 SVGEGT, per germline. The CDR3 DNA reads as TGTGCCAGCAGTTACGGGGGCACGGCTGAAGCTTTCTTT. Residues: CASSYGGTAEAFF.

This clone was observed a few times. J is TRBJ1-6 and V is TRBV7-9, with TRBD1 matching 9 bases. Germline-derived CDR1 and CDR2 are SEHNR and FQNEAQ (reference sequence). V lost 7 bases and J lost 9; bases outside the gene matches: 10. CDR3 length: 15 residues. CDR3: CASNAGQGFSSPLHF. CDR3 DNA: TGTGCCAGCAACGCGGGACAGGGATTCAGTTCACCCCTCCACTTT.

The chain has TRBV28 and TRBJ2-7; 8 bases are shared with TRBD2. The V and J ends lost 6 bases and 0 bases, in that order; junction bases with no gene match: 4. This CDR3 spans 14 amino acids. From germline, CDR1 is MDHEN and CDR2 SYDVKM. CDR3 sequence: CASSPGGVSYEQYF. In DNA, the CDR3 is TGTGCCAGCAGCCCCGGGGGGGTCTCCTACGAGCAGTACTTC.

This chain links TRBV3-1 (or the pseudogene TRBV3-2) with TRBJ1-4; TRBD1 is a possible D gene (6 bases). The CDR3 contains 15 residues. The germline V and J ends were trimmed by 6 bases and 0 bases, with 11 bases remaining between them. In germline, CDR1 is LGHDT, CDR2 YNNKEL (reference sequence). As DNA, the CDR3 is TGTGCCAGCAGGGAACAGGGAACAACTAATGAAAAACTGTTTTTT. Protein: CASREQGTTNEKLFF.

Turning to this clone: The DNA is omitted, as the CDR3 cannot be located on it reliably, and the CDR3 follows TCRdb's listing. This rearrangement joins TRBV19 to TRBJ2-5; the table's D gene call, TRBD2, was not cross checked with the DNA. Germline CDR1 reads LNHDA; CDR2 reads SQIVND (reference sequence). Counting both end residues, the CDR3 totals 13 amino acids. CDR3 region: CASSMSVRETQYF.

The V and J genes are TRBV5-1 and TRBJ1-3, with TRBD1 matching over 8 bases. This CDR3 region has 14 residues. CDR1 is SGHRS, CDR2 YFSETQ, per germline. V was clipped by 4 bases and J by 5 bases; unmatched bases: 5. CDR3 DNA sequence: TGCGCCAGCAGCGCAGGACAGGGTAGAAACACCATATATTTT. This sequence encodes CASSAGQGRNTIYF.

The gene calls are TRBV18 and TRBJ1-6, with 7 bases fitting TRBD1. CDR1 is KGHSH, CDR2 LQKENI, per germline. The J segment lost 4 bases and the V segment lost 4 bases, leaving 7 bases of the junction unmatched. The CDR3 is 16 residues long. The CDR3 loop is CASSQRQGKYNSPLHF. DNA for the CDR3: TGTGCCAGCTCACAAAGACAGGGAAAATATAATTCACCCCTCCACTTT.

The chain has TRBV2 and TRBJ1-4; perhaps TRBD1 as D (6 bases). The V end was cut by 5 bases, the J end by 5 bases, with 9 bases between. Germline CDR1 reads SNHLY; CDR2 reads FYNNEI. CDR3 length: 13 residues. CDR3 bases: TGTGCCAGCAGTACAGGGCTGAATGAAAAACTGTTTTTT. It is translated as CASSTGLNEKLFF.

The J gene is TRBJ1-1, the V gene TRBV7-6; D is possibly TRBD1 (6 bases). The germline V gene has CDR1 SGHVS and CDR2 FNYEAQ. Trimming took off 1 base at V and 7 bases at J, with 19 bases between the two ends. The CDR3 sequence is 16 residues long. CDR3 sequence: CASSLGPPGGRLEAFF. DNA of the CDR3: TGTGCCAGCAGCTTAGGTCCCCCCGGGGGGCGGCTTGAAGCTTTCTTT.

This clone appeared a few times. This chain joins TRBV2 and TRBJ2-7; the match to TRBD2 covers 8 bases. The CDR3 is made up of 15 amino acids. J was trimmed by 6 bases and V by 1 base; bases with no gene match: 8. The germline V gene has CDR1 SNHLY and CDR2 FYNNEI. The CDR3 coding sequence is TGTGCCAGCAGTGAAGTGCGGGGGGCTGGTAGCGAGCAGTACTTC. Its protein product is CASSEVRGAGSEQYF.

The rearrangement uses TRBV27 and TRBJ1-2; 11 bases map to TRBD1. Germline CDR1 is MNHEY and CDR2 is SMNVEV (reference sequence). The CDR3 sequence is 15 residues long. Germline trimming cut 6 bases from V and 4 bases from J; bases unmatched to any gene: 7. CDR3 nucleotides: TGTGCCAGCAGCTCTACCGGGACAGGGGGCTATGGCTACACCTTC. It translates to CASSSTGTGGYGYTF.